This entry lists 31 T cell receptor beta chains sequenced from one sample in a study of T-cell reconstitution after alpha-beta-depleted transplantation in children. TCRbeta library preparation incorporated unique molecular identifiers. TCRdb fed the PCR reads into MiXCR, producing one record per CDR3 protein. The sample records about 300,000 distinct CDR3 sequences, about a tenth being singletons. The sample consisted of PBMCs, taken before TCRalphabeta/CD19-depleted stem cell transplant. These receptors all stem from a boy under two years old with acute myeloid leukemia, due to receive a stem cell transplant.

This clonotype has a count of ten or more. V usage is TRBV23-1 and J usage is TRBJ1-2; a weak D match, TRBD1 (5 bases). TRBV23-1 is designated an ORF whose function remains uncertain. V lost 4 bases, J lost 0 bases, and 12 bases lay in between. The CDR3 is 15 residues long. In nucleotides, the CDR3 is TGCGCCAGCAGTCCCTTGGACATTTCTAACTATGGCTACACCTTC. It is translated as CASSPLDISNYGYTF.

This chain links TRBV3-1 with TRBJ2-3; D ambiguous. This CDR3 comprises 14 residues. V lost 0 bases, J lost 6 bases, and 10 bases lay in between. Germline-derived CDR1 and CDR2 are LGHDT and YNNKEL (reference sequence). The CDR3 is CASSQDPASDTQYF. The CDR3 DNA reads as TGTGCCAGCAGCCAAGACCCAGCGTCGGATACGCAGTATTTT.

This clonotype has a count of ten or more. The CDR3 DNA reads as TGTGCCAGCAGTCCTCCCCGGGACAGACCTAATCAGCCCCAGCATTTT. This translates into CASSPPRDRPNQPQHF. This rearrangement joins TRBV12-3 or TRBV12-4 to TRBJ1-5; 7 nucleotides agree with TRBD1. V gave up 5 bases and J gave up 4 bases; unmatched junction bases: 11. The CDR3 is 16 amino acids.

Only a few counts were recorded for this clonotype. This rearrangement joins TRBV11-3 to TRBJ2-3; 8 bases match TRBD2. Germline V lookup: CDR1 SGHNT, CDR2 YENEEA. The CDR3 has 16 residues. V trimming: 1 base; J trimming: 2 bases; junction bases outside the gene matches: 5. CDR3 amino acids: CASSLGSGSPTDTQYF. CDR3 DNA sequence: TGTGCCAGCAGCTTAGGAAGCGGGAGCCCCACAGATACGCAGTATTTT.

This clonotype was counted ten times or more. The chain is built from TRBV29-1 and TRBJ2-1; D might be TRBD2 (6 bases). The CDR3 is 13 residues long. Trimming cost V 4 bases and J 10 bases, with 17 bases left between them. Germline V gene data show CDR1 as SQVTM and CDR2 as ANQGSEA. For the CDR3, the DNA is TGCAGCGTTGTGGAGGGTTCTTGGAAGGAGCAGTTCTTC. Residues: CSVVEGSWKEQFF.

The chain carries TRBV2 and TRBJ2-5; 7 bases map to TRBD1. CDR3 size: 13 residues. Unmatched junction bases numbered 5, after V lost 6 bases and J lost 4 bases. CDR1 and CDR2 (germline): SNHLY, FYNNEI. The CDR3 sequence is CASRGTALETQYF. The CDR3 nucleotides read TGTGCCAGCAGAGGGACAGCGTTAGAGACCCAGTACTTC.

This clonotype was seen many times. The chain recombines TRBV21-1 with TRBJ2-3; the table gives TRBD2 as D, unverified against the DNA. TRBV21-1 is termed a pseudogene. The CDR3 covers 19 residues. The DNA of the CDR3 is TGTGCCAGCAGCAAAGCGCTTCCGGGACTAGCGGGATTTCGAGATACGCAGTATTTT. Translation gives CASSKALPGLAGFRDTQYF.

The sample holds many counts of this clonotype. J is TRBJ1-2 and V is TRBV20-1, with D unresolved. The CDR3 runs 9 residues. V dropped 7 bases and J dropped 13 bases, with 13 bases sitting between them. Per the germline V gene, CDR1 is DFQATT and CDR2 is SNEGSKA (reference sequence). CDR3 coding DNA: TGCAGTGGTCCAGACCTGTTCACCTTC. The encoded protein is CSGPDLFTF.

The sample holds many counts of this clonotype. The chain recombines TRBV4-3 with TRBJ1-2; D remains unclear. Germline assignment: CDR1 LGHNA and CDR2 YSLEER. The CDR3 runs 13 residues. V lost 0 bases and J lost 3, with 5 bases in between. CDR3 region: CASSQDVDYGYTF. In DNA form, the CDR3 reads TGCGCCAGCAGCCAAGATGTCGACTATGGCTACACCTTC.

Many counts were recorded for this clonotype. The chain joins TRBV29-1 to TRBJ2-2; TRBD2 aligns across 8 bases. V lost 7 bases, J lost 0 bases, and 4 bases stayed unmatched. CDR3 length: 14 residues. Germline CDR1 reads SQVTM; CDR2 reads ANQGSEA. The CDR3 DNA reads TGCAGCGCTACTAGCGGTACGAACACCGGGGAGCTGTTTTTT. This gives the protein CSATSGTNTGELFF.

This clonotype was detected many times. V is TRBV20-1 and J is TRBJ2-1, with 13 positions matching TRBD2. The CDR3 length is 14 residues. V trimming: 6 bases; J trimming: 6 bases; junction bases outside the gene matches: 5. Germline loops: CDR1 DFQATT, CDR2 SNEGSKA (reference sequence). The CDR3 region has the DNA TGCAGTGCCGGACTAGCGGGAGTTGTCAATGAGCAGTTCTTC. It specifies CSAGLAGVVNEQFF.

This clonotype has a handful of counts. The genes are TRBV11-1 and TRBJ2-6; perhaps TRBD2 as D (6 bases). The germline V gene encodes CDR1 SGHAT and CDR2 FQDESV (reference sequence). CDR3 length equals 17 residues. Trimming took 5 bases from V and 1 from J, leaving 15 bases between them. CDR3 residues: CASSRGTDLSGANVLTF. The CDR3 DNA reads as TGTGCCAGCAGCCGGGGGACGGACCTTTCTGGGGCCAACGTCCTGACTTTC.

This clonotype was picked up many times. This chain joins TRBV20-1 and TRBJ1-1; D gene uncertain. Deletions cut 3 bases from V and 0 bases from J, with 14 bases between. Germline CDR1 reads DFQATT; CDR2 reads SNEGSKA (reference sequence). The CDR3 loop spans 15 amino acids. CDR3 amino acids: CSARGLAPMNTEAFF. As DNA, the CDR3 is TGCAGTGCTAGGGGTCTGGCCCCAATGAACACTGAAGCTTTCTTT.

This clonotype was counted ten times or more. The genes are TRBV10-3 and TRBJ1-1, with D tentatively TRBD1 (6 bases). The CDR3 consists of 14 residues. CDR1 and CDR2 from the germline V gene are ENHRY and SYGVKD. The V gene lost 6 bases and the J gene lost 7 bases, with 18 bases spanning the gap. CDR3 DNA: TGTGCCATCAGGCCTCACTCTAGGGGGGGTGAAGCTTTCTTT. Translation: CAIRPHSRGGEAFF.

In its sample, this clonotype was seen many times. The rearrangement uses TRBV15 and TRBJ2-1, with 11 bases lining up with TRBD2. The germline V gene encodes CDR1 LNHNV and CDR2 YYDKDF (reference sequence). The CDR3 loop spans 16 amino acids. Trimming at V came to 1 base and at J to 5 bases, leaving 4 bases not matched to a gene. The CDR3 is CATSRGLAGGDNEQFF. CDR3 nucleotides: TGTGCCACCAGCAGAGGTCTAGCGGGGGGTGACAATGAGCAGTTCTTC. Combining the CDR3 with reference TRBV15 and TRBJ2-1 gives the whole variable domain DAMVIQNPRYQVTQFGKPVTLSCSQTLNHNVMYWYQQKSSQAPKLLFHYYDKDFNNEADTPDNFQSRRPNTSFCFLDIRSPGLGDTAMYLCATSRGLAGGDNEQFFGPGTRLTVL.

A remark on this clonotype: A much larger clone sits a single nucleotide away, making a read error possible. V usage is TRBV6-5 and J usage is TRBJ2-7; D may match TRBD1 or TRBD2 (5 bases each). The V and J ends lost 2 bases and 2 bases respectively, with 10 bases between them. Germline V gives CDR1 MNHEY, CDR2 SVGAGI. The CDR3 covers 14 residues. CDR3 sequence: CASSYRDAPYEQYF. Here the CDR3 DNA reads TGTGCCAGCAGTTACAGGGACGCCCCCTACGAGCAGTACTTC.

The V gene is TRBV11-2, the J gene TRBJ2-1, with unresolved D. Germline V gene sequence: CDR1 SGHAT, CDR2 FQNNGV. This CDR3 is built from 12 residues. Trimming pared 5 bases from V and 8 bases from J, leaving 10 bases between. The CDR3 DNA follows: TGTGCCAGCAGCCCAACATGGCATGAGCAGTTCTTC. The encoded protein is CASSPTWHEQFF.

This clonotype was recorded many times. This chain joins TRBV3-1 and TRBJ1-1; D not resolved. Germline V gene data show CDR1 as LGHDT and CDR2 as YNNKEL (reference sequence). The CDR3 covers 14 residues. Trimming took off 0 bases at V and 5 bases at J, with 10 bases between the two ends. In nucleotides, the CDR3 is TGTGCCAGCAGCCAAGAATGGATGGGGACTGAAGCTTTCTTT. Its translation is CASSQEWMGTEAFF.

This chain links TRBV20-1 with TRBJ1-1; no firm D call. V was clipped by 2 bases and J by 3 bases, with 16 bases between them. The CDR3 totals 15 residues. Germline V gives CDR1 DFQATT, CDR2 SNEGSKA (reference sequence). The CDR3 region is CSARWAPARDTEAFF. CDR3 DNA: TGCAGTGCTAGATGGGCCCCGGCCCGGGACACTGAAGCTTTCTTT.

This clonotype has ten or more counts. The chain couples TRBV7-3 to TRBJ2-2, with D tentatively TRBD1 (5 bases). The CDR3 has 15 residues. Looked up from germline, CDR1 is SGHTA and CDR2 is FQGTGA. Trimming left V 2 bases short and J 6 bases short, with 13 bases between. The DNA for the CDR3 is TGTGCCAGCAGCTTAGGGCAGGGTTGGGCCGGGGAGCTGTTTTTT. Translation gives CASSLGQGWAGELFF. The entire variable domain, with the rest obtained from reference TRBV7-3 and TRBJ2-2, is as follows: GAGVSQTPSNKVTEKGKYVELRCDPISGHTALYWYRQSLGQGPEFLIYFQGTGAADDSGLPNDRFFAVRPEGSVSTLKIQRTERGDSAVYLCASSLGQGWAGELFFGEGSRLTVL.

This clonotype was counted a few times. The CDR3 here is CASSLRAGYNEQFF. CDR3 coding DNA: TGTGCCAGCAGCTTGCGTGCGGGTTACAATGAGCAGTTCTTC. The chain has TRBV11-3 and TRBJ2-1, with D possibly TRBD2 on 5 matching bases. Per the germline V gene, CDR1 is SGHNT and CDR2 is YENEEA. V was cut by 3 bases and J by 4 bases, with 10 bases left in between. The CDR3 loop spans 14 amino acids.

This clonotype has only a few counts. The chain joins TRBV29-1 to TRBJ2-7; TRBD2 is a possible D gene (7 bases). The CDR3 contains 15 residues. The germline CDR1 and CDR2 sequences are SQVTM and ANQGSEA. V lost 2 bases and J lost 5, with 19 bases in between. CDR3 nucleotide sequence: TGCAGCGTTGAATGGGGGGCGGGGGTTGGGAACGAGCAGTACTTC. Its translation is CSVEWGAGVGNEQYF.

This clonotype came up many times. CDR3 nucleotides: TGCGCCAGCAGCGGCCGGGGGACTGGGGCCAACGTCCTGACTTTC. Encoded protein: CASSGRGTGANVLTF. This chain joins TRBV5-1 and TRBJ2-6, with D possibly matching TRBD2 (6 bases). The CDR3 totals 15 residues. The germline gives CDR1 SGHRS, CDR2 YFSETQ. V was shortened by 4 bases and J by 2 bases, with 10 bases between the two germline ends.

This clonotype was counted ten times or more. The chain uses TRBV18 and TRBJ2-2, with D possibly being TRBD2 (5 bases). The length of the CDR3 is 16 residues. Germline V lookup: CDR1 KGHSH, CDR2 LQKENI. Deletions cut 2 bases from V and 5 bases from J, with 15 bases between. CDR3 amino acids: CASSPGPGEGTGELFF. The CDR3 DNA is TGTGCCAGCTCACCAGGGCCAGGAGAGGGAACCGGGGAGCTGTTTTTT.

This clonotype was found many times. The CDR3 nucleotides are TGTGCCAGCAGCCCCGGGGGCGGGGGGTCCTACGAGCAGTACTTC. The encoded protein is CASSPGGGGSYEQYF. This chain uses TRBV9 with TRBJ2-7; 8 positions match TRBD2. The CDR3 is 15 amino acids. The V segment lost 4 bases and the J segment 1 base; nucleotides outside the gene matches: 7. Germline assignment: CDR1 SGDLS and CDR2 YYNGEE.

This clonotype was observed at least ten times. The chain uses TRBV20-1 and TRBJ2-3, with 8 bases aligning to TRBD2. The CDR3 spans 15 residues. The junction had 9 bases not matched to a gene; V was cut back by 3 bases and J by 4 bases. Germline V CDR1 and CDR2: DFQATT, SNEGSKA (reference sequence). The CDR3 reads CSARVRRGVPDTQYF. DNA for the CDR3: TGCAGTGCTAGGGTCAGGCGGGGGGTCCCAGATACGCAGTATTTT.

This clonotype was detected many times. The CDR3 DNA follows: TGCAGTGCTCTTTCGCCCGGGACCTACTCCTACGAGCAGTACTTC. Protein product: CSALSPGTYSYEQYF. This rearrangement joins TRBV20-1 to TRBJ2-7; either TRBD1 or TRBD2 may supply D (5 bases each). The CDR3 contains 15 residues. With 5 bases removed from V and 0 bases from J, the gap between germline ends came to 17 bases. Germline CDR1 DFQATT, CDR2 SNEGSKA (reference sequence).

This clonotype showed up many times. The V gene is TRBV2, the J gene TRBJ2-1, with TRBD2 matching 7 bases. In germline, CDR1 is SNHLY, CDR2 FYNNEI. V dropped 8 bases and J dropped 8; count of bases not matched to a gene: 15. The CDR3 totals 15 residues. The CDR3: CASVFPGGTKDEQFF. The CDR3 DNA sequence: TGTGCCAGCGTCTTCCCCGGGGGGACGAAGGATGAGCAGTTCTTC.

This clonotype was observed many times. V usage is TRBV5-5 and J usage is TRBJ2-2, with 9 bases lining up with TRBD2. This CDR3 comprises 16 residues. The V and J ends lost 1 base and 6 bases, in that order; junction bases with no gene match: 7. Germline loops: CDR1 SGHKS, CDR2 YYEKEE (reference sequence). The CDR3 sequence is CASSLRSSGNSGELFF. The CDR3 nucleotides are TGTGCCAGCAGCTTGCGGTCTAGCGGGAATTCCGGGGAGCTGTTTTTT.

This clonotype was observed many times. This chain connects TRBV20-1 to TRBJ2-7; TRBD2 matches 8 bases. V shed 1 base, J shed 7 bases, and the junction held 6 bases outside the gene matches. Germline CDR1 DFQATT, CDR2 SNEGSKA (reference sequence). The length of the CDR3 is 13 residues. The CDR3 DNA sequence: TGCAGTGCTAGAGCGGGGGGGGTGTCTGAGCAGTACTTC. Translation gives CSARAGGVSEQYF.

A remark on this clonotype: A clone one base away is much larger, so this may be a read error. This CDR3 reads CDLLGAHGFDEQFF. CDR3 coding DNA: TGTGACCTCCTGGGGGCCCACGGTTTCGATGAGCAGTTCTTC. This chain connects TRBV7-2 to TRBJ2-1; perhaps TRBD1 as D (6 bases). Germline-derived CDR1 and CDR2 are SGHTA and FQGNSA. The CDR3 runs to 14 residues.